This TCR beta chain emerged from a study of blood T cells in healthy people across ages. The study, taken as a whole, reports: Nothing was known about donor CMV status, and this possibly confounded expanded clonotype changes.

The CDR3 runs 16 residues. The V end lost 5 bases, the J end lost 0 bases, and 14 bases lay between the germline ends. The V gene's germline CDR1 is MNHEY and CDR2 SMNVEV (reference sequence). Comments on this clonotype: Its cognate antigen is unknown.

With a J-beta primer mix and a sample-barcoded 5' primer, a second PCR ran roughly 6 to 11 cycles. MiXCR, applied by TCRdb to the 5' RACE reads, yields one record per CDR3 protein. The table has 870,000 or so distinct CDR3 sequences, roughly 26% seen once. The sequence was obtained from a woman of 80 years or more in good health. The chain joins TRBV27 to TRBJ1-5; D gene unclear. Specimen: blood. The CDR3 loop is CASSAETSYSNQPQHF. CDR3 nucleotides: TGTGCCAGCAGTGCGGAGACAAGTTATAGCAATCAGCCCCAGCATTTT.